These T cell receptor beta chains were read from a single sample in a study of cytomegalovirus exposure and HLA in healthy donors. Here immunoSEQ multiplex PCR was the method, and the copy in TCRdb shows in-frame clones only, minus some. Of approximately 200,000 clones listed, approximately 85% are singletons. Input material: PBMCs. These receptors came from a girl between 10 and 17 years old in good health and CMV-seropositive. CDR3s include the opening cysteine and the closing phenylalanine or tryptophan. A D gene is named only where the DNA matches it firmly. Size tells how often a clone was seen (once, few, many) or the class of an expanded clone, and some rows leave it out.

abundance: .; j_gene: TRBJ2-7; v_gene: TRBV5-1; d_gene: .; CDR3nt: TGCGCCAGCAGCTTCTACTACGAGCAGTACTTC; CDR3aa: CASSFYYEQYF
abundance: .; j_gene: TRBJ1-1; v_gene: TRBV4-3; d_gene: .; CDR3nt: TGCGCCAGCAGCCCGAGCCGGGGCACTGAAGCTTTCTTT; CDR3aa: CASSPSRGTEAFF
abundance: .; j_gene: TRBJ2-7; v_gene: TRBV11-2; d_gene: .; CDR3nt: TGTGCCACGCAAGGTGGGGGCAGGAACGAGCAGTACTTC; CDR3aa: CATQGGGRNEQYF
abundance: .; j_gene: TRBJ1-2; v_gene: TRBV7-9; d_gene: .; CDR3nt: TGTGCCAGCAGCTTAGCGTATGTGACAGAATGGTATGGCTACACCTTC; CDR3aa: CASSLAYVTEWYGYTF
abundance: few; j_gene: TRBJ2-3; v_gene: TRBV19; d_gene: TRBD2; CDR3nt: TGTGCCAGTAGTATCCCCGGGACTTCCCGGCGGGGGGGCGATACGCAGTATTTT; CDR3aa: CASSIPGTSRRGGDTQYF
abundance: few; j_gene: TRBJ2-7; v_gene: TRBV6-6; d_gene: TRBD1; CDR3nt: TGTGCCAGCAGTTACGAGACAGGGACCGAGCAGTACTTC; CDR3aa: CASSYETGTEQYF
abundance: .; j_gene: TRBJ2-1; v_gene: TRBV11-2; d_gene: .; CDR3nt: TGTGCCAGCAGCTTAGTAACTCCCAATGAGCAGTTCTTC; CDR3aa: CASSLVTPNEQFF
abundance: .; j_gene: TRBJ2-7; v_gene: TRBV20-1; d_gene: TRBD1; CDR3nt: TGCAGTGGCCGACAGGGGAACGAGCAGTACTTC; CDR3aa: CSGRQGNEQYF
abundance: once; j_gene: TRBJ2-7; v_gene: TRBV29-1; d_gene: TRBD1; CDR3nt: TGCAGCGTTGGACAGGGCACCTACGAGCAGTACTTC; CDR3aa: CSVGQGTYEQYF
abundance: .; j_gene: TRBJ1-1; v_gene: TRBV4-1; d_gene: .; CDR3nt: TGCGCCAGCAGCCAAGGTAGGACAGTGGGAAGCACTGAAGCTTTCTTT; CDR3aa: CASSQGRTVGSTEAFF
abundance: .; j_gene: TRBJ2-7; v_gene: TRBV27; d_gene: .; CDR3nt: TGTGCCAGCAGTTGGGGCAGGGGTTTCCTCGGATCCTACGAGCAGTACTTC; CDR3aa: CASSWGRGFLGSYEQYF
abundance: .; j_gene: TRBJ2-2; v_gene: TRBV29-1; d_gene: .; CDR3nt: TGCAGCGTTGAAGCGTCAGGGCTTACCGGGGAGCTGTTTTTT; CDR3aa: CSVEASGLTGELFF
abundance: few; j_gene: TRBJ1-5; v_gene: TRBV7-9; d_gene: .; CDR3nt: TGTGCCAGCAGCTTTAATTCGGGGTCCCAGCATTTT; CDR3aa: CASSFNSGSQHF
abundance: .; j_gene: TRBJ2-5; v_gene: TRBV6-5; d_gene: TRBD2; CDR3nt: TGTGCCAGCAGTTACTCCGCGGGGGGGCCAGAGACCCAGTACTTC; CDR3aa: CASSYSAGGPETQYF
abundance: .; j_gene: TRBJ2-3; v_gene: TRBV2; d_gene: .; CDR3nt: TGTGCCAGCAGTGAAAGTTGGAGAGGGCACACAGATACGCAGTATTTT; CDR3aa: CASSESWRGHTDTQYF
abundance: .; j_gene: TRBJ1-6; v_gene: TRBV19; d_gene: .; CDR3nt: TGTGCCAGTAGTATAGATCTAAGAGGGGGTCGTTCACCCCTCCACTTT; CDR3aa: CASSIDLRGGRSPLHF
abundance: .; j_gene: TRBJ2-2; v_gene: TRBV29-1; d_gene: TRBD1; CDR3nt: TGCAGCGCTAGAGGACAGGGTAACACCGGGGAGCTGTTTTTT; CDR3aa: CSARGQGNTGELFF
abundance: .; j_gene: TRBJ1-1; v_gene: TRBV5-1; d_gene: TRBD1; CDR3nt: TGCGCCAGCAGCCTAGGGACAGGGCCCTATAATAACACTGAAGCTTTCTTT; CDR3aa: CASSLGTGPYNNTEAFF
abundance: .; j_gene: TRBJ1-2; v_gene: TRBV5-6; d_gene: TRBD1; CDR3nt: TGTGCCAGCAGCGGACAGGCCTATGGCTACACCTTC; CDR3aa: CASSGQAYGYTF
abundance: few; j_gene: TRBJ2-3; v_gene: TRBV4-3; d_gene: .; CDR3nt: TGCGCCAGCAGCCAAGGCGGGGGCGCAGATACGCAGTATTTT; CDR3aa: CASSQGGGADTQYF
abundance: .; j_gene: TRBJ2-5; v_gene: TRBV7-8; d_gene: .; CDR3nt: TGTGCCAGCAGCACTCCCCTGGGGGCCTCAGAGACCCAGTACTTC; CDR3aa: CASSTPLGASETQYF
abundance: .; j_gene: TRBJ1-1; v_gene: TRBV7-6; d_gene: .; CDR3nt: TGTGCCAGCAGCTTAACAGTCAGCACTGAAGCTTTCTTT; CDR3aa: CASSLTVSTEAFF
abundance: once; j_gene: TRBJ2-3; v_gene: TRBV9; d_gene: .; CDR3nt: TGTGCCAGCAGCGTCTTCCTTAGCACAGATACGCAGTATTTT; CDR3aa: CASSVFLSTDTQYF
abundance: .; j_gene: TRBJ2-7; v_gene: TRBV11-3; d_gene: .; CDR3nt: TGTGCCAGCAGCTTAACCTATCTCCACGAGCAGTACTTC; CDR3aa: CASSLTYLHEQYF
abundance: .; j_gene: TRBJ2-7; v_gene: TRBV2; d_gene: TRBD1; CDR3nt: TGTGCCAGCACTTTGGACAGGGACGGGTACGAGCAGTACTTC; CDR3aa: CASTLDRDGYEQYF
abundance: .; j_gene: TRBJ2-7; v_gene: TRBV5-1; d_gene: TRBD2; CDR3nt: TGCGCCAGCAGCCTGGGGGGGGACTACGAGCAGTACTTC; CDR3aa: CASSLGGDYEQYF
abundance: once; j_gene: TRBJ1-4; v_gene: TRBV5-1; d_gene: .; CDR3nt: TGCGCCAGCAGCTTGGACCGCAGGGTGAGAAATGAAAAACTGTTTTTT; CDR3aa: CASSLDRRVRNEKLFF
abundance: .; j_gene: TRBJ2-2; v_gene: TRBV10-3; d_gene: TRBD2; CDR3nt: TGTGCCATCAGTACCGGGACTACTGGATTGAACACCGGGGAGCTGTTTTTT; CDR3aa: CAISTGTTGLNTGELFF
abundance: few; j_gene: TRBJ1-4; v_gene: TRBV5-1; d_gene: TRBD1; CDR3nt: TGCGCCAGCAGCACAGGGGAGTTTTATGAAAAACTGTTTTTT; CDR3aa: CASSTGEFYEKLFF
abundance: .; j_gene: TRBJ1-1; v_gene: TRBV2; d_gene: TRBD1; CDR3nt: TGTGCCAGCAGCCAGGACAGGTGGAACACTGAAGCTTTCTTT; CDR3aa: CASSQDRWNTEAFF
abundance: .; j_gene: TRBJ2-3; v_gene: TRBV5-1; d_gene: .; CDR3nt: TGCGCCAGCAGCTCGACGGGGAGCACAGATACGCAGTATTTT; CDR3aa: CASSSTGSTDTQYF
abundance: .; j_gene: TRBJ1-1; v_gene: TRBV29-1; d_gene: .; CDR3nt: TGCAGCGTTGCACCGGGTAGGACTGAAGCTTTCTTT; CDR3aa: CSVAPGRTEAFF
abundance: .; j_gene: TRBJ2-2; v_gene: TRBV19; d_gene: .; CDR3nt: TGTGCCAGTAGTATGGAGGGGCGCAACACCGGGGAGCTGTTTTTT; CDR3aa: CASSMEGRNTGELFF
abundance: .; j_gene: TRBJ2-7; v_gene: TRBV18; d_gene: TRBD1; CDR3nt: TGTGCCAGCTCACCGGGGACAGGGGGAATATACGAGCAGTACTTC; CDR3aa: CASSPGTGGIYEQYF
abundance: .; j_gene: TRBJ1-2; v_gene: TRBV6-1; d_gene: .; CDR3nt: TGTGCCAGCAGTGAATTTATTCGGGGCTATGGCTACACCTTC; CDR3aa: CASSEFIRGYGYTF
abundance: .; j_gene: TRBJ1-1; v_gene: TRBV11-2; d_gene: .; CDR3nt: TGTGCCAGCAGCTTAACAGCTCGAACTGAAGCTTTCTTT; CDR3aa: CASSLTARTEAFF
abundance: .; j_gene: TRBJ2-3; v_gene: TRBV2; d_gene: TRBD2; CDR3nt: TGTGCCAGCAGCCCGGGACTAGCATTTGGCACAGATACGCAGTATTTT; CDR3aa: CASSPGLAFGTDTQYF
abundance: .; j_gene: TRBJ2-3; v_gene: TRBV4-3; d_gene: .; CDR3nt: TGCGCCAGCAGCCAAGGGAGTGCCACAGATACGCAGTATTTT; CDR3aa: CASSQGSATDTQYF
abundance: .; j_gene: TRBJ2-7; v_gene: TRBV6-1; d_gene: TRBD2; CDR3nt: TGTGCCAGCAGTGAAGCACTACGACTAGCGGGGGGGGTATACGAGCAGTACTTC; CDR3aa: CASSEALRLAGGVYEQYF
abundance: .; j_gene: TRBJ1-4; v_gene: TRBV5-1; d_gene: .; CDR3nt: TGCGCCAGCAGCTTGGATTCCGGAGGACGGGAAAAACTGTTTTTT; CDR3aa: CASSLDSGGREKLFF
abundance: .; j_gene: TRBJ1-5; v_gene: TRBV6-5; d_gene: TRBD1; CDR3nt: TGTGCCAGCAGTCGCGACGGGACAGGCAATCAGCCCCAGCATTTT; CDR3aa: CASSRDGTGNQPQHF
abundance: .; j_gene: TRBJ1-1; v_gene: TRBV5-6; d_gene: .; CDR3nt: TGTGCCAGCAACCCCAACACAGGGTCAGCTGAAGCTTTCTTT; CDR3aa: CASNPNTGSAEAFF
abundance: .; j_gene: TRBJ2-7; v_gene: TRBV9; d_gene: .; CDR3nt: TGTGCCAGCAGCAGAACCGGGACAACCTACGAGCAGTACTTC; CDR3aa: CASSRTGTTYEQYF
abundance: .; j_gene: TRBJ1-5; v_gene: TRBV6-5; d_gene: .; CDR3nt: TGTGCCAGCAGTTACTCGGGGAGTAGCAATCAGCCCCAGCATTTT; CDR3aa: CASSYSGSSNQPQHF
abundance: .; j_gene: TRBJ1-1; v_gene: TRBV7-9; d_gene: TRBD1; CDR3nt: TGTGCCAGCAGCTTAGGTGAGGGGGCGAGGACTGAAGCTTTCTTT; CDR3aa: CASSLGEGARTEAFF
abundance: .; j_gene: TRBJ2-7; v_gene: TRBV5-4; d_gene: TRBD2; CDR3nt: TGTGCCAGTAAAGAACTAGCGGGGGGCAACTACGAGCAGTACTTC; CDR3aa: CASKELAGGNYEQYF
abundance: .; j_gene: TRBJ2-1; v_gene: TRBV10-1; d_gene: TRBD2; CDR3nt: TGCGCCAGCAGTGCGGGCGGGGGCTCCTACAATGAGCAGTTCTTC; CDR3aa: CASSAGGGSYNEQFF
abundance: .; j_gene: TRBJ1-1; v_gene: TRBV6-1; d_gene: .; CDR3nt: TGTGCCAGCAGTGAAGGAGAGGGCTTTCACACTGAAGCTTTCTTT; CDR3aa: CASSEGEGFHTEAFF
abundance: .; j_gene: TRBJ1-1; v_gene: TRBV9; d_gene: .; CDR3nt: TGTGCCAGCAGCGAGCTCACGCACACTGAAGCTTTCTTT; CDR3aa: CASSELTHTEAFF
abundance: .; j_gene: TRBJ2-7; v_gene: TRBV5-1; d_gene: TRBD1; CDR3nt: TGCGCCAGCAGCCTAGTGGGACAGGGGGACTACGAGCAGTACTTC; CDR3aa: CASSLVGQGDYEQYF
abundance: .; j_gene: TRBJ2-2; v_gene: TRBV5-1; d_gene: .; CDR3nt: TGCGCCAGCAGCTTGGTTCAGGTTCCCTCGAACACCGGGGAGCTGTTTTTT; CDR3aa: CASSLVQVPSNTGELFF
abundance: .; j_gene: TRBJ2-3; v_gene: TRBV6-4; d_gene: .; CDR3nt: TGTGCCAGCAGTCCTAGCGCCACAGATACGCAGTATTTT; CDR3aa: CASSPSATDTQYF
abundance: .; j_gene: TRBJ2-1; v_gene: TRBV4-3; d_gene: TRBD1; CDR3nt: TGCGCCAGCAGCCAGGAGACAGGGGGTGGGTACAATGAGCAGTTCTTC; CDR3aa: CASSQETGGGYNEQFF
abundance: .; j_gene: TRBJ2-5; v_gene: TRBV19; d_gene: .; CDR3nt: TGTGCCAGTAGTATATACGGTCAAGAGACCCAGTACTTC; CDR3aa: CASSIYGQETQYF
abundance: .; j_gene: TRBJ2-1; v_gene: TRBV29-1; d_gene: .; CDR3nt: TGCAGCGTGACCCACTATATCCCCCACGTTGAGCAGTTCTTC; CDR3aa: CSVTHYIPHVEQFF
abundance: .; j_gene: TRBJ2-5; v_gene: TRBV29-1; d_gene: TRBD1; CDR3nt: TGCAGCGGAAGACAGGGGGAAGAGACCCAGTACTTC; CDR3aa: CSGRQGEETQYF
abundance: once; j_gene: TRBJ1-4; v_gene: TRBV6-6; d_gene: TRBD1; CDR3nt: TGTGCCAGCAGTTCCCAGAGCGGGACAGGGGGCGAAAAACTGTTTTTT; CDR3aa: CASSSQSGTGGEKLFF
abundance: .; j_gene: TRBJ2-2; v_gene: TRBV6-1; d_gene: TRBD1; CDR3nt: TGTGCCAGCAGTAGAGGACAGGTTCCCACCGGGGAGCTGTTTTTT; CDR3aa: CASSRGQVPTGELFF
abundance: .; j_gene: TRBJ2-5; v_gene: TRBV2; d_gene: TRBD1; CDR3nt: TGTGCCAGCAGACAACAGGGGGCCCTCCAAGAGACCCAGTACTTC; CDR3aa: CASRQQGALQETQYF